The 10 T cell receptor beta chains presented below share a single source sample, sequenced in a study of shared clonotypes between healthy human individuals. TCRdb's table, derived via immunoSEQ multiplex PCR, lists solely in-frame clones and lacks some. The table has 2 million to 2.5 million clones, 85% to 95% seen once. Sequencing was performed on naive CD4+ T cells from PBMCs. Subset defined: CD45RA+ positively selected. These receptors came from a man between 18 and 29 years old in good health. Some clones in this sample may be carry-over from other donors' samples.

The J gene is TRBJ1-5, the V gene TRBV5-1, with TRBD1 matching over 7 bases. V shed 1 base and J 1 base; nucleotides not matched to a gene: 8. CDR3 size: 17 residues. Germline V gives CDR1 SGHRS, CDR2 YFSETQ. CDR3 amino acids: CASSLSTGVTSNQPQHF. CDR3 nucleotides: TGCGCCAGCAGCTTGAGTACAGGGGTTACAAGCAATCAGCCCCAGCATTTT.

The CDR3 region has the DNA TGTGCCAGCAGCGTAGACGATGGCATTCAGTACTTC. Residues: CASSVDDGIQYF. J is TRBJ2-4 and V is TRBV9, with D uncertain. The CDR3 runs to 12 residues. V dropped 0 bases and J dropped 9 bases, with 7 bases sitting between them. Per the germline V gene, CDR1 is SGDLS and CDR2 is YYNGEE.

As to this clone: At the DNA level, this CDR3 is encoded by other sequences in the same sample as well. The V and J genes are TRBV29-1 and TRBJ2-3; 8 positions agree with TRBD2. Germline V CDR1 and CDR2: SQVTM, ANQGSEA. The CDR3 spans 14 residues. The V gene end was trimmed by 4 bases and the J gene end by 2 bases; junction bases not matched to a gene: 5. This CDR3 is CSVGASGSTDTQYF. CDR3 in DNA: TGCAGCGTTGGGGCTAGCGGGTCCACAGATACGCAGTATTTT.

The chain uses TRBV28 and TRBJ1-3, with 9 bases identical to TRBD1. This CDR3 has 15 residues. J gave up 2 bases and V 4 bases, and 3 bases lay outside the gene matches. Germline values: CDR1 MDHEN, CDR2 SYDVKM. The CDR3 loop reads CASSSGTGPGNTIYF. DNA for the CDR3: TGTGCCAGCAGTTCTGGGACAGGGCCTGGAAACACCATATATTTT.

Note on this clone: The identical CDR3 is also encoded by other nucleotide sequences in the sample. This chain uses TRBV19 with TRBJ1-2, with TRBD1 as a possible D gene (5 bases). The CDR3 has 12 amino acids. V was shortened by 5 bases and J by 5 bases, with 9 bases between the two germline ends. Germline V CDR1 and CDR2: LNHDA, SQIVND (reference sequence). Here the CDR3 reads CASSLGRYGYTF. The CDR3 region has the DNA TGTGCCAGTAGTTTGGGACGGTATGGCTACACCTTC.

The chain is built from TRBV20-1 and TRBJ1-1; D gene unclear. Trimming took 4 bases from V and 10 from J, leaving 4 bases between them. The CDR3 spans 8 residues. CDR1 and CDR2 (germline): DFQATT, SNEGSKA (reference sequence). CDR3 loop: CSAKPAFF. The CDR3 DNA reads TGCAGTGCTAAACCAGCTTTCTTT.

The chain recombines TRBV7-8 with TRBJ2-7; D is unclear. V was cut by 5 bases and J by 2 bases, with 10 bases left in between. The CDR3 covers 13 residues. From germline, CDR1 is SGHVS and CDR2 FQNEAQ. The CDR3 nucleotides read TGTGCCAGCAGCCGAACGGTTGCCTACGAGCAGTACTTC. Protein: CASSRTVAYEQYF. Together with reference TRBV7-8 and TRBJ2-7, the CDR3 gives the full variable domain: GAGVSQSPRYKVAKRGQDVALRCDPISGHVSLFWYQQALGQGPEFLTYFQNEAQLDKSGLPSDRFFAERPEGSVSTLKIQRTQQEDSAVYLCASSRTVAYEQYFGPGTRLTVT.

The chain couples TRBV5-6 to TRBJ2-2; D remains unclear. CDR3 length equals 16 residues. CDR1 is SGHDT, CDR2 YYEEEE, per germline. The ends were cut back, 3 bases at V and 1 base at J, with 13 bases in the middle. The CDR3 DNA follows: TGTGCCAGCAGCTACCGCTCCTTTAAGAACACCGGGGAGCTGTTTTTT. It specifies CASSYRSFKNTGELFF.

The rearrangement joins TRBV7-3 to TRBJ2-7, with 10 bases aligning to TRBD2. The V gene's germline CDR1 is SGHTA and CDR2 FQGTGA. This CDR3 has 13 residues. V dropped 5 bases and J dropped 4; count of bases not matched to a gene: 2. The CDR3 protein is CASSRAGGYEQYF. The CDR3 DNA reads TGTGCCAGCAGCAGAGCGGGAGGGTACGAGCAGTACTTC.

The chain links TRBV27 to TRBJ2-7; TRBD1 agrees at 9 bases. This CDR3 region has 15 residues. Germline V lookup: CDR1 MNHEY, CDR2 SMNVEV (reference sequence). V shed 2 bases and J 6 bases; nucleotides not matched to a gene: 8. DNA for the CDR3: TGTGCCAGCAGTTTACCTCCGGGACAGGGTCGCGAGCAGTACTTC. Encoded protein: CASSLPPGQGREQYF.